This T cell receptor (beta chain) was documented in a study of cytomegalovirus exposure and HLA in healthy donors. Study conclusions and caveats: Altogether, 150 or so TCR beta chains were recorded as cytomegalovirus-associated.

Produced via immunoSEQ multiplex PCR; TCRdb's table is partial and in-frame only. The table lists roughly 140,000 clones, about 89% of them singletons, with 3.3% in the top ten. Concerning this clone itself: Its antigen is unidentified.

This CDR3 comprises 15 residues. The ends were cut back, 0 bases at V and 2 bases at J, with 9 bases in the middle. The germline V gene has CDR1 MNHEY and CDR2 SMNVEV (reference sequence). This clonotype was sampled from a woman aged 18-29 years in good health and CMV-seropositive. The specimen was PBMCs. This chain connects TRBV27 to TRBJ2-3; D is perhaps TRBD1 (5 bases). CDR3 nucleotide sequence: TGTGCCAGCAGTTTATCGGACATAGTCACAGATACGCAGTATTTT. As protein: CASSLSDIVTDTQYF.